This T cell receptor (beta chain) was sequenced for a study of blood T cell repertoires in COVID-19. At the level of the study: COVID-19 samples collected from the United States, Italy and Spain covered acute and convalescent phases.

The study drew participants aged about 18 to 89 years from roughly 25 US areas. Symptom resolution, clearance, or two negative PCRs marked the recovered donors of Cohort 3. Germline V gene sequence: CDR1 MNHEY, CDR2 SMNVEV (reference sequence). The CDR3 is 15 amino acids. V gave up 3 bases and J gave up 7 bases, with 16 bases separating them. The sample holds one count of this clone. Original handling: Reference gene primer amplification gave estimated nucleated cell counts. This table comes from immunoSEQ multiplex PCR, and its TCRdb copy is limited to in-frame clones, with some not included. The V and J calls and clone size were taken over from that table, and D and trimming were inferred from the DNA. The sample comprises about 300,000 clones, approximately 84% of which are singletons, and 4% to 5% rests with the top ten.

This sequence joins TRBV27 and TRBJ1-5; D may be TRBD1 (6 bases). The origin of this receptor is a man aged 25 to 40 who had recovered from COVID-19. The sequencing input was PBMCs or T cells enriched from blood (not recorded which). In DNA, the CDR3 is TGTGCCAGCAGTTTGCAGGGAGGGGGACGCCAGCCCCAGCATTTT. Its protein product is CASSLQGGGRQPQHF.